This TCR beta chain emerged from a study of blood T cell repertoires in COVID-19. Generated by immunoSEQ multiplex PCR, the TCRdb table keeps only in-frame clones and is missing some. The repertoire includes some 180,000 clones, around 89% of them detected once, and 0.62% sits in the top ten. The CDR3 extends over 15 amino acids. Germline values: CDR1 LGHDT, CDR2 YNNKEL (reference sequence). V lost 1 base to trimming and J lost 7 bases, with 14 bases between them. The V call is TRBV3-1 (or the pseudogene TRBV3-2), the J call TRBJ2-1, with D possibly matching TRBD2 (6 bases). The specimen was peripheral blood. The clonotype was recovered from a man aged 50 to 59 with acute or convalescent COVID-19. CDR3 bases: TGTGCCAGCAGCCAAGCGGGAGCCCGTCCAAATGAGCAGTTCTTC. This sequence encodes CASSQAGARPNEQFF.